This TCR beta chain is from a study of blood T cells in healthy people across ages. A second PCR of 7 to 11 cycles used a sample-barcoded 5' primer and a J-beta primer mix. TCRdb reprocessed the 5' RACE reads via MiXCR and lists one record per CDR3 protein. The sample has roughly 930,000 distinct CDR3 sequences; around 48% are singletons. Sequenced: blood. This receptor was taken from a man younger than 40 in good health.

CDR3 residues: CASSGGAGELFF. The CDR3 DNA sequence: TGTGCCAGCAGCGGGGGGGCCGGGGAGCTGTTTTTT. The chain uses TRBV9 and TRBJ2-2; D is possibly TRBD2 (6 bases). This CDR3 has 12 residues. Per germline, CDR1 SGDLS and CDR2 YYNGEE. Deletions cut 3 bases from V and 6 bases from J, with 6 bases between.